Presented here are 11 T cell receptor beta chains from one specimen sequenced in a study of shared clonotypes between healthy human individuals. Measured with immunoSEQ multiplex PCR; TCRdb has only the in-frame clones, and not every one. This table holds around 510,000 clones, around 95% found once. The sequenced sample consisted of naive CD4+ T cells sorted from blood. Subset given: CD45RA+ positively selected. Every receptor here comes from a woman aged 30 to 39 in good health.

This sequence joins TRBV2 and TRBJ1-2; 7 bases line up with TRBD1. The CDR3 runs to 15 residues. V was pared by 2 bases and J by 5 bases, with 8 bases of the junction left unmatched. Germline V gene data show CDR1 as SNHLY and CDR2 as FYNNEI. CDR3 loop: CASSERLTGWYGYTF. In DNA form, the CDR3 reads TGTGCCAGCAGTGAACGTTTGACAGGGTGGTATGGCTACACCTTC.

V usage is TRBV9 and J usage is TRBJ2-3; the D is unclear. The germline V gene encodes CDR1 SGDLS and CDR2 YYNGEE. V lost 1 base, J lost 6 bases, and 21 bases lay in between. This CDR3 has 17 residues. CDR3 amino acids: CASSVLAGPSRYDTQYF. CDR3 DNA: TGTGCCAGCAGCGTATTGGCAGGTCCCTCCCGGTACGATACGCAGTATTTT.

The chain combines TRBV29-1 with TRBJ2-7; no reliable D call. The V end was cut by 4 bases, the J end by 5 bases, with 6 bases between. CDR1 and CDR2 (germline): SQVTM, ANQGSEA. This CDR3 is built from 10 residues. The CDR3 spells CSVAHNEQYF. CDR3 nucleotide sequence: TGCAGCGTTGCTCACAACGAGCAGTACTTC.

The CDR3 region is CASSIQGAETNEKLFF. CDR3 nucleotide sequence: TGCGCCAGCAGCATACAGGGGGCGGAAACTAATGAAAAACTGTTTTTT. The gene calls are TRBV5-1 and TRBJ1-4; 9 bases agree with TRBD1. The V and J ends lost 4 bases and 1 base, in that order; junction bases with no gene match: 5. The CDR3 contains 16 residues. Germline CDR1 and CDR2: SGHRS and YFSETQ.

The chain has TRBV27 and TRBJ2-7; TRBD2 aligns across 7 bases. The CDR3 is 15 amino acids. CDR1 and CDR2 from the germline V gene are MNHEY and SMNVEV (reference sequence). The V and J ends lost 5 bases and 3 bases, in that order; junction bases with no gene match: 10. The DNA of the CDR3 is TGTGCCAGCAGTCGTAGCCGACTAGCAAGCTACGAGCAGTACTTC. Translated, it gives CASSRSRLASYEQYF.

The chain uses TRBV19 and TRBJ2-2, with 10 bases lining up with TRBD1. The CDR3 sequence is 17 residues long. Unmatched junction bases numbered 12, after V lost 5 bases and J lost 6 bases. Germline V lookup: CDR1 LNHDA, CDR2 SQIVND (reference sequence). The CDR3 DNA reads as TGTGCCAGTAGTGGTACCGGGACAGGGGTTAGGGCCGGGGAGCTGTTTTTT. Its protein is CASSGTGTGVRAGELFF.

This chain connects TRBV19 to TRBJ2-5; D is uncertain. This CDR3 spans 13 amino acids. Germline CDR1 and CDR2: LNHDA and SQIVND (reference sequence). Trimming removed 3 bases from V and 1 base from J, with 6 bases in between. Here the CDR3 DNA reads TGTGCCAGTAGTATTTCCCGCCAAGAGACCCAGTACTTC. Residues: CASSISRQETQYF.

The count of this clone is one. The V and J genes are TRBV6-5 and TRBJ2-2; no definite D call. Trimming took off 0 bases at V and 4 bases at J, with 9 bases between the two ends. This CDR3 has 15 amino acids. Germline values: CDR1 MNHEY, CDR2 SVGAGI. DNA of the CDR3: TGTGCCAGCAGTTACTCGAATACGGGCACCGGGGAGCTGTTTTTT. Protein product: CASSYSNTGTGELFF.

This chain connects TRBV7-8 to TRBJ2-7, with D possibly matching TRBD2 (6 bases). Deletions cut 7 bases from V and 3 bases from J, with 16 bases between. Germline values: CDR1 SGHVS, CDR2 FQNEAQ. The CDR3 extends over 14 amino acids. The DNA for the CDR3 is TGTGCCAGCAAATCCCGGGGGACTGTCTACGAGCAGTACTTC. Translating it yields CASKSRGTVYEQYF.

The chain uses TRBV28 and TRBJ2-5; 14 bases match TRBD2. The CDR3 is made up of 14 amino acids. The V segment lost 5 bases and the J segment 8 bases; nucleotides outside the gene matches: 4. Germline values: CDR1 MDHEN, CDR2 SYDVKM. In DNA form, the CDR3 reads TGTGCCAGCAGTACCGGGACTAGCGGGGGCACCCAGTACTTC. Translation: CASSTGTSGGTQYF.

This clone came up once. The chain uses TRBV6-5 and TRBJ2-5; 7 bases fit TRBD1. The CDR3 length is 16 residues. Germline CDR1 is MNHEY and CDR2 is SVGAGI. V trimming: 0 bases; J trimming: 5 bases; junction bases outside the gene matches: 9. CDR3 protein: CASSYSAGGRGETQYF. In DNA, the CDR3 is TGTGCCAGCAGTTACTCAGCAGGGGGTCGGGGTGAGACCCAGTACTTC.